One sample yielded the 9 T cell receptor beta chains listed below, sequenced in a study of blood T cell dynamics during melanoma immunotherapy. Time point noted: pre-treatment baseline. Profiling relied on immunoSEQ multiplex PCR, and the TCRdb table lists in-frame clones only, not all of them. The top ten clones hold roughly 0.2% of a sample with around 13,000 clones, around 90% of them seen once. This specimen was effector memory CD8+ T cells from blood, taken from a patient treated with checkpoint blockade. These receptors came from a human donor with melanoma.

The chain combines TRBV5-8 with TRBJ1-5; D perhaps matches TRBD1 (5 bases). The CDR3 is 15 amino acids. CDR1 and CDR2 from the germline V gene are SGHTS and YDEGEE. Deletions cut 2 bases from V and 0 bases from J, with 9 bases between. CDR3 sequence: CASSFGHHSNQPQHF. CDR3 coding DNA: TGTGCCAGCAGCTTTGGACACCATAGCAATCAGCCCCAGCATTTT.

The chain combines TRBV9 with TRBJ2-5; TRBD1 matches 8 bases. The CDR3 has 16 amino acids. Unmatched junction bases numbered 9, after V lost 0 bases and J lost 5 bases. The germline V gene encodes CDR1 SGDLS and CDR2 YYNGEE. CDR3 in amino acids: CASSVDAQGVLETQYF. The DNA for the CDR3 is TGTGCCAGCAGCGTAGATGCACAGGGGGTTTTGGAGACCCAGTACTTC. Full variable domain (missing parts from reference TRBV9 and TRBJ2-5): DSGVTQTPKHLITATGQRVTLRCSPRSGDLSVYWYQQSLDQGLQFLIQYYNGEERAKGNILERFSAQQFPDLHSELNLSSLELGDSALYFCASSVDAQGVLETQYFGPGTRLLVL.

This chain links TRBV4-1 with TRBJ1-1; 7 nucleotides match TRBD1. The CDR3 has 14 residues. The trim removed 4 bases at V and 4 bases at J, leaving 6 bases unmatched. In germline, CDR1 is MGHRA, CDR2 YSYEKL. DNA of the CDR3: TGCGCCAGCAGCCGTATCAGGGGGAGCACTGAAGCTTTCTTT. It is translated as CASSRIRGSTEAFF.

The chain uses TRBV28 and TRBJ1-1; D unresolved. Trimming removed 8 bases from V and 1 base from J, with 11 bases in between. Germline CDR1 is MDHEN and CDR2 is SYDVKM. This CDR3 has 13 residues. The CDR3 DNA reads TGTGCCAGCTGGGAGGGTCCGAACACTGAAGCTTTCTTT. This encodes CASWEGPNTEAFF.

The chain employs TRBV28 and TRBJ1-2; no definite D call. The CDR3 covers 14 residues. Trimming shortened V by 7 bases and J by 2 bases, and 14 bases separated the two germline ends. Germline CDR1 reads MDHEN; CDR2 reads SYDVKM. The CDR3 bases are TGTGCCAGCAATCTATTAGAAGGAAACTATGGCTACACCTTC. Translated, it gives CASNLLEGNYGYTF.

The chain combines TRBV2 with TRBJ2-1, with 7 bases identical to TRBD2. Germline CDR1 and CDR2: SNHLY and FYNNEI. The junction had 10 bases not matched to a gene; V was cut back by 5 bases and J by 6 bases. The CDR3 runs to 15 residues. This chain's CDR3 is CASSKTSAGGNEQFF. Here the CDR3 DNA reads TGTGCCAGCAGTAAAACTAGCGCTGGGGGCAATGAGCAGTTCTTC.

The gene calls are TRBV5-5 and TRBJ2-7; possible D gene TRBD1, 6 bases. Deletions cut 2 bases from V and 3 bases from J, with 12 bases between. This CDR3 contains 14 residues. Looked up from germline, CDR1 is SGHKS and CDR2 is YYEKEE (reference sequence). This CDR3 reads CASSLSLGGYEQYF. The CDR3 nucleotides are TGTGCCAGCAGCTTATCACTAGGGGGCTACGAGCAGTACTTC.

This chain uses TRBV14 with TRBJ2-7, with D possibly being TRBD1 (5 bases). V was shortened by 3 bases and J by 0 bases, with 9 bases between the two germline ends. The CDR3 is 14 residues long. Germline V CDR1 and CDR2: SGHDN, FVKESK. In DNA, the CDR3 is TGTGCCAGCAGCCACTTCCAGGGCTCCTACGAGCAGTACTTC. This sequence encodes CASSHFQGSYEQYF.

CDR3 loop: CASSLGASGEQFF. CDR3 nucleotides: TGTGCCAGCAGCTTAGGGGCTAGCGGAGAGCAGTTCTTC. This chain uses TRBV7-9 with TRBJ2-1; 7 bases map to TRBD2. The J segment lost 10 bases and the V segment lost 1 base, leaving 4 bases of the junction unmatched. Per the germline V gene, CDR1 is SEHNR and CDR2 is FQNEAQ (reference sequence). This CDR3 region has 13 residues.